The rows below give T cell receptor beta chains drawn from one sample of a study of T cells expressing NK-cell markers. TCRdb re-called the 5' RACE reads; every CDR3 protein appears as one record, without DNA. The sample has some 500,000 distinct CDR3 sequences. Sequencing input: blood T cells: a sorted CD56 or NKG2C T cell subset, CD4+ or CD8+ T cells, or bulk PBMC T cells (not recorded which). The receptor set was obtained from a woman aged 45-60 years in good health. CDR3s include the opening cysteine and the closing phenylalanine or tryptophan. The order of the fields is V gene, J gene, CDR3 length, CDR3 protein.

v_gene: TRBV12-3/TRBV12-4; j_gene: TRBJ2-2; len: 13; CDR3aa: CASSFGRAGELFF
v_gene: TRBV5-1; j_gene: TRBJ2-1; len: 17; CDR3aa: CASSFLSSLAGRNEQFF
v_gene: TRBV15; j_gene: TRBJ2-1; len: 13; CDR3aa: CATSRTVESEQFF
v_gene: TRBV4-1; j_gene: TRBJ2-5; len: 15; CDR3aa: CASSQGLAGGRTQYF
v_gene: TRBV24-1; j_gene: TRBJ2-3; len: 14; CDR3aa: CATSDPTGPDTQYF
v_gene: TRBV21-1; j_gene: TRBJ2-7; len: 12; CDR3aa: CANHPGPNEQYF
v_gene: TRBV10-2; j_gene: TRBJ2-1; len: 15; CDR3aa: CASSPGQGGLGEQFF
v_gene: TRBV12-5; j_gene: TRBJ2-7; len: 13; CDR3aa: CASGRDTAYEQYF
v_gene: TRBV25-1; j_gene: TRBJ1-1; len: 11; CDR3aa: CASGSWTEAFF
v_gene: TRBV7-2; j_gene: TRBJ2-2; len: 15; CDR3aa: CASSFRTGTTGELFF
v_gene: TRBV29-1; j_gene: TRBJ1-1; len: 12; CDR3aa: CSATTGATEAFF
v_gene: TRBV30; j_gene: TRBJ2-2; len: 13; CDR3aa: CAWGVLHTGELFF
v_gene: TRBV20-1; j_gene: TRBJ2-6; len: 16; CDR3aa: CSASTGGGFGANVLTF
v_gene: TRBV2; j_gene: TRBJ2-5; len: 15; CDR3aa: CASSEPAGRQETQYF
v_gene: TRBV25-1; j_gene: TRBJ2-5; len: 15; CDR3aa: CASSGGTGGWETQYF
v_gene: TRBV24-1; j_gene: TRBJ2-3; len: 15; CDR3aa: CATSFGTYSTDTQYF
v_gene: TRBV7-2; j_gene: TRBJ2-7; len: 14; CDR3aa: CASSFPGVLYEQYF
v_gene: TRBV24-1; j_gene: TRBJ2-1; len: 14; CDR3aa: CATNKGEAYNEQFF
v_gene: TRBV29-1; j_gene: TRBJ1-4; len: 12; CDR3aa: CSGGQGGEKLFF
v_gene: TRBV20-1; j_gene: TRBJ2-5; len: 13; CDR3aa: CSALGLVRETQYF
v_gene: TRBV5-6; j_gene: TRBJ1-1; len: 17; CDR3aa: CASSLVPSGGLNTEAFF
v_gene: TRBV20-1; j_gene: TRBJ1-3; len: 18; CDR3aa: CSARDPRISGFSGNTIYF
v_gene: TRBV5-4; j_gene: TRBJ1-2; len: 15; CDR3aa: CASSPGGQGLSGYTF
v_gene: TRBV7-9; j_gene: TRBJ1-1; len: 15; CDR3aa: CASSPSGRDTTGAFF